This TCR beta chain was sequenced during a study of T cells after posttransplantation cyclophosphamide. Study findings and constraints: Later post-transplant blood repertoires were often dominated by donor CD8+ memory clones. Skin or GI-infiltrating T cells shared few TRB sequences with blood.

Cells defined as naive were viable CD3+CD4+ or CD3+CD8+ and CCR7+CD45RA+CD45RO-CD95-CD27+CD28+. V was clipped by 5 bases and J by 1 base; unmatched bases: 5. From germline, CDR1 is LNHDA and CDR2 SQIVND (reference sequence). The CDR3 has 15 residues. To note about this clone: What it recognizes is unknown.

Method: immunoSEQ multiplex PCR; TCRdb's copy keeps in-frame clones and lacks some. The repertoire holds about 8,800 clones, with more than 95% as singletons. This clonotype originated in a woman aged 55-75 years in good health, CMV-negative, and a related stem cell transplant donor. The sequenced material came from naive CD4+ T cells sorted from PBMCs. The genes are TRBV19 and TRBJ1-5, with 7 nucleotides matching TRBD1. Here the CDR3 DNA reads TGTGCCAGTAGTTTCCGACAGGGAAGCAATCAGCCCCAGCATTTT. This sequence encodes CASSFRQGSNQPQHF.